This TCR beta chain stems from a study of T-cell reconstitution after alpha-beta-depleted transplantation in children. Preparation of the TCRbeta library used unique molecular identifiers. TCRdb independently ran MiXCR on the PCR reads; one entry per CDR3 protein. The repertoire holds some 440,000 distinct CDR3 sequences, with about 16% as singletons. Points on this clonotype: The target antigen is unknown.

Overall study results and limits: After transplant, at about two months, alpha-beta T cells were reportedly derived from several hundred expanded graft clones.

Deletions cut 1 base from V and 15 bases from J, with 13 bases between. This CDR3 comprises 12 residues. This sample comprised PBMCs, mostly from graft donor cells, obtained 360 days after TCRalphabeta/CD19-depleted stem cell transplant. The chain is built from TRBV12-3 or TRBV12-4 and TRBJ2-1; no firm D call. This TCR was recovered from a boy in the first two years of life who had a stem cell transplant for Wiskott-Aldrich syndrome, so the T cells may come from the graft donor. CDR3 region: CASSLESPIGFF. The CDR3 DNA reads TGTGCCAGCAGTTTAGAAAGCCCTATCGGGTTCTTC.